Presented here are 18 T cell receptor beta chains from one specimen sequenced in a study of regulatory T cells in long-lasting Graves disease. According to the study, TCR beta libraries were built with iRepertoire HTBI primers and CDR3-region Arm-PCR. One entry per CDR3 protein, called by TCRdb with MiXCR from the multiplex PCR reads. The data show some 370,000 distinct CDR3 sequences, 12% seen once. As to time point: newly diagnosed GD, antithyroid drugs for less than 3 months. Following extraction of RNA from PBMCs, that RNA was used to make the TCR library. These records were also assigned to another study, of T cells in Graves' hyperthyroidism and ophthalmopathy.

Sequencing was performed on peripheral blood mononuclear cells (PBMCs), taken at new diagnosis, from a patient treated with antithyroid drugs. These receptors all stem from a woman under 30 with Graves disease.

The chain uses TRBV12-3 or TRBV12-4 and TRBJ1-5, with TRBD1 as a possible D gene (5 bases). V lost 2 bases and J lost 5, with 19 bases in between. The CDR3 totals 17 residues. The CDR3, as DNA: TGTGCCAGCAGTTTACTTGGGGGGACGGAGGTCGATCAGCCCCAGCATTTT. Its translation is CASSLLGGTEVDQPQHF.

There are many counts of this clonotype. The chain recombines TRBV7-2 with TRBJ2-5; TRBD2 is a possible D gene (5 bases). The CDR3 length is 14 residues. With 0 bases removed from V and 2 bases from J, the gap between germline ends came to 7 bases. CDR1 SGHTA and CDR2 FQGNSA come from the germline V gene. Written as DNA, the CDR3 is TGTGCCAGCAGCTTAGCACCGGGGCAAGAGACCCAGTACTTC. This translates into CASSLAPGQETQYF.

Ten or more counts support this clonotype. One end of the junction varies from germline; a read error may be responsible. This rearrangement joins TRBV11-2 to TRBJ2-3, with D uncertain. The CDR3 is 15 residues long. Germline CDR1 is SGHAT and CDR2 is FQNNGV. CDR3 sequence: CASSLAGRTTDTQYF. Here the CDR3 DNA reads TGCGCCAGCAGCTTGGCTGGCAGGACCACAGATACGCAGTATTTT.

About this clonotype itself: A read error may produce the germline difference seen at one junction end. The chain carries TRBV7-9 and TRBJ2-3, with TRBD2 matching over 12 bases. This CDR3 region has 17 residues. CDR1 SEHNR and CDR2 FQNEAQ come from the germline V gene (reference sequence). CDR3 amino acids: CASSQAPSGGAVDTQYF. For the CDR3, the DNA is TGCGCCAGCAGCCAAGCGCCTAGCGGGGGGGCCGTAGATACGCAGTATTTT.

Regarding this clonotype: This may come from a read error, since a much larger clone is one base off. V is TRBV30 and J is TRBJ2-7; 8 bases map to TRBD1. Germline values: CDR1 GTSNPN, CDR2 SVGIG (reference sequence). Trimming removed 3 bases from V and 7 bases from J; junction bases left unmatched: 17. This CDR3 spans 16 amino acids. The DNA for the CDR3 is TGTGCCTGGAGGGAACAGGGGGATGGCTCCTACAATGAGCAGTACTTC. This gives the protein CAWREQGDGSYNEQYF.

At least ten counts were recorded for this clonotype. The chain uses TRBV18 and TRBJ1-5; 12 bases agree with TRBD1. Germline loops: CDR1 KGHSH, CDR2 LQKENI. Germline trimming cut 2 bases from V and 7 bases from J; bases unmatched to any gene: 3. The CDR3 extends over 15 amino acids. This CDR3 is CASSPGTGGGQPQHF. CDR3 DNA sequence: TGTGCCAGCTCACCAGGGACAGGGGGCGGGCAGCCCCAGCATTTT.

This clonotype was found a few times. V and J are TRBV4-1 and TRBJ1-1; a possible D gene is TRBD1 (6 bases). The CDR3 is made up of 17 amino acids. V lost 1 base to trimming and J lost 1 base, with 16 bases between them. The V gene's germline CDR1 is MGHRA and CDR2 YSYEKL. Written as DNA, the CDR3 is TGCGCCAGCAGCCAAGTGGCTACAGGGAGAGAGAACACTGAAGCTTTCTTT. Protein product: CASSQVATGRENTEAFF.

The V call is TRBV20-1, the J call TRBJ1-5, with 7 bases fitting TRBD1. The CDR3 is 13 residues long. Germline CDR1 and CDR2: DFQATT and SNEGSKA (reference sequence). V lost 4 bases, J lost 5 bases, and 5 bases stayed unmatched. The CDR3, as DNA: TGCAGTGCTAAGCAGGGGGGGGATCAGCCCCAGCATTTT. Translated: CSAKQGGDQPQHF.

The table lists this clonotype with many counts. The chain has TRBV4-1 and TRBJ2-7; no reliable D call. With 6 bases removed from V and 3 bases from J, the gap between germline ends came to 21 bases. This CDR3 contains 16 residues. From germline, CDR1 is MGHRA and CDR2 YSYEKL. The CDR3, as DNA: TGCGCCAGCAGTCCAGATCCTGGTAGTTGGGACTACGAGCAGTACTTC. The encoded protein is CASSPDPGSWDYEQYF.

Many counts were recorded for this clonotype. The V gene is TRBV5-1, the J gene TRBJ2-1; D not certain. Between the trimmed V and J ends, which lost 4 bases and 9 bases, there was a span of 11 bases. This CDR3 is built from 12 residues. Germline V gives CDR1 SGHRS, CDR2 YFSETQ. The CDR3 loop is CASSLEMSEQFF. The CDR3 region has the DNA TGCGCCAGCAGCCTTGAGATGAGTGAGCAGTTCTTC.

This clonotype occurred many times. The V gene is TRBV7-9, the J gene TRBJ2-7; D is uncertain. Germline CDR1 is SEHNR and CDR2 is FQNEAQ (reference sequence). Trimming removed 2 bases from V and 3 bases from J, with 11 bases in between. CDR3 size: 14 residues. Here the CDR3 reads CASSLTGQSYEQYF. In DNA, the CDR3 is TGTGCCAGCAGCTTAACCGGTCAGAGCTACGAGCAGTACTTC.

This clonotype was counted only a few times. The chain recombines TRBV11-1 with TRBJ2-7, with TRBD1 matching 7 bases. The CDR3 contains 15 residues. The V segment lost 1 base and the J segment 5 bases; nucleotides outside the gene matches: 8. Germline V gene lookup returns CDR1 SGHAT and CDR2 FQDESV (reference sequence). The CDR3 region has the DNA TGTGCCAGCAGCTTAGGGGGGACAGTTGGCCACGAGCAGTACTTC. Translated: CASSLGGTVGHEQYF.

This clonotype was observed a few times. The genes are TRBV14 and TRBJ1-1; D may be TRBD1 (5 bases). Germline V CDR1 and CDR2: SGHDN, FVKESK. There are 13 residues in the CDR3. Trimming pared 2 bases from V and 4 bases from J, leaving 8 bases between. The CDR3 sequence: CASSQQGPTEAFF. In nucleotides, the CDR3 is TGTGCCAGCAGCCAACAGGGACCCACTGAAGCTTTCTTT. Supplemented by reference TRBV14 and TRBJ1-1, the full variable domain reads EAGVTQFPSHSVIEKGQTVTLRCDPISGHDNLYWYRRVMGKEIKFLLHFVKESKQDESGMPNNRFLAERTGGTYSTLKVQPAELEDSGVYFCASSQQGPTEAFFGQGTRLTVV.

This clonotype was observed many times. The chain employs TRBV9 and TRBJ2-6, with TRBD1 matching over 7 bases. The germline V gene encodes CDR1 SGDLS and CDR2 YYNGEE. V lost 5 bases to trimming and J lost 0 bases; unmatched junction nucleotides: 11. The length of the CDR3 is 18 residues. The CDR3 here is CASRGTGDPLSGANVLTF. CDR3 nucleotides: TGTGCCAGCAGGGGAACAGGGGATCCACTCTCTGGGGCCAACGTCCTGACTTTC.

This clonotype came up a few times. This chain joins TRBV30 and TRBJ1-2; no clear D gene. Trimming shortened V by 2 bases and J by 2 bases, and 15 bases separated the two germline ends. CDR3 length: 15 amino acids. Germline CDR1 reads GTSNPN; CDR2 reads SVGIG (reference sequence). CDR3 sequence reads: CAWSPLQVINYGYTF. CDR3 bases: TGTGCCTGGAGTCCTCTCCAGGTTATAAACTATGGCTACACCTTC.

This clonotype appeared many times. The V gene is TRBV7-2, the J gene TRBJ1-3; D gene uncertain. V was trimmed by 1 base and J by 4 bases, leaving 8 bases between them. This CDR3 spans 14 amino acids. Germline values: CDR1 SGHTA, CDR2 FQGNSA. The CDR3 loop is CASSLVHSGNTIYF. CDR3 bases: TGTGCCAGCAGCTTAGTTCACTCCGGAAACACCATATATTTT.

This clonotype was recorded many times. This sequence joins TRBV18 and TRBJ1-1; D uncertain. The CDR3 extends over 14 amino acids. V lost 3 bases to trimming and J lost 0 bases, with 8 bases between them. CDR1 and CDR2 from the germline V gene are KGHSH and LQKENI. The CDR3 nucleotides read TGTGCCAGCTCACCCGGAATAATGAACACTGAAGCTTTCTTT. It codes for CASSPGIMNTEAFF.

This clonotype was observed many times. DNA for the CDR3: TGTGCCAGCAGTTACTCGGGCCCGGGCGGCAATGAGCAGTTCTTC. This encodes CASSYSGPGGNEQFF. The chain has TRBV6-5 and TRBJ2-1; D call uncertain. The CDR3 runs 15 residues. The germline V and J ends were trimmed by 0 bases and 6 bases, with 12 bases remaining between them. Per germline, CDR1 MNHEY and CDR2 SVGAGI.